A single T cell receptor (beta chain) is shown here with its context. Germline V gene sequence: CDR1 SQVTM, CDR2 ANQGSEA. The CDR3 totals 17 residues. Trimming pared 6 bases from V and 6 bases from J, leaving 29 bases between. The data derive from a study of CD8+ T cells in alopecia areata. RNA extraction and reverse transcription yielded cDNA as sequencing template. The repertoire was sequenced with immunoSEQ multiplex PCR; TCRdb's copy has only in-frame clones and lacks some. The table shows 120,000 or so clones, with over 55% occurring only once. Treatment meaning: oral pan-JAK inhibitor, 5-10 mg twice daily.

Sequences were derived from CD4+ T cells sorted from blood, sampled at week 4, from a patient treated with tofacitinib. The TCR comes from a human donor with alopecia areata. The gene calls are TRBV29-1 and TRBJ1-2, with D perhaps TRBD1 (6 bases). CDR3 region: CSVTGGAQITGPNGYTF. As DNA, the CDR3 is TGCAGCGTCACGGGGGGGGCCCAAATTACAGGGCCGAATGGCTACACCTTC.